Sequencing of this TCR beta chain was carried out in a study of shared clonotypes between healthy human individuals (TCRdb year 2020). Notes on the research overall: A couple of women and a few men aged 18 to 49 years were included in the cohort. For each donor, CD4 naive and CD4 memory were each run on three plates, CD8 naive on two plates, and CD8 memory on one plate. Leukapheresis yielded between about 0.9 and 8.9 billion PBMCs per donor. Blood TCR repertoires of several healthy adults were deeply sequenced to estimate repertoire size and the extent of clonotype sharing between individuals. Libraries were prepared and TCR repertoires were sequenced by different laboratories using diverse techniques, in order to increase sequencing depth and limit assay-specific biases. Paper-wide results and their limitations: Only blood was sampled, and tissue TCR repertoires likely differ from those in blood. Compared with non-shared clonotypes, clonotypes shared by all four sorted-subset donors had higher generation probabilities. Pairwise subsampling led to the expectation that sequencing depth would affect the degree of clonotype sharing among donors. Across a handful of donors, around 5% of naive CD4, roughly 3.8% of naive CD8, 2% to 2.5% of memory CD4, and roughly 0.4% of memory CD8 clonotypes were shared. Larger estimated clonotype richness was generally found for naive subsets than for memory subsets. Even with the large sequencing depth, rarefaction of the sorted-subset datasets indicated that sequencing was incomplete. Because the study included only a small number of donors, the genetic and exposure-history diversity represented was limited.

Using the deep immunoSEQ assay, multiplex PCR amplified TCR CDR3 regions from genomic DNA. Genomic DNA extracted from each cell subset was distributed evenly over all wells of several immunoSEQ 96-well plates, and each plate served as one replicate. Each replicate PCR for sorted subsets received roughly 0.2 ug genomic DNA, equal to roughly 30,000 T cell genomes. Purified libraries were quantified with a Qubit 3.0 fluorometer, sized on a Bioanalyzer 2100, and re-quantified with the KAPA Library Quantification kit. Each immunoSEQ 96-well plate was sequenced on its own single-read 150-cycle Illumina NextSeq 550 flow cell. Concerning the study's data processing: Because the immunoSEQ output held only junctional sequences and lacked quality scores, the filtering could not match the filtering applied to full-length reads. To assign V/J genes and CDR3, sequences were annotated using PyIR, a Python wrapper for IgBLAST v1.9, with IMGT germline references. Reads were removed for weak V/J assignments (E-value above 1e-6), missing CDR3, stop codons, out-of-frame junctions, or ambiguous translated residues. A V3J clonotype was defined by an identical inferred V gene, J gene, and CDR3 amino acid sequence. The percentage overlap between two repertoires was calculated by dividing the number of shared unique clonotypes by the size of the smaller repertoire. Three approaches were used to assess repertoire richness: RTK rarefaction, the Chao1 estimator, and Recon v2.1 estimates of unobserved clonotypes. Generation probabilities for all TCRbeta clonotypes obtained by the gDNA method from a few donors were computed using OLGA. Here the immuneACCESS table is served through TCRdb, limited to in-frame sequences with V and J called. Missing clones are a known gap in these copies; in checked studies unresolved V genes cover under half, and the rest lacks a known reason. That table gives V, J and clone size, and the DNA gave D and trimming. The sample yields fewer than 2.5 million clones; 90% to 95% were counted once. The ten largest clones add up to approximately 0.37% of the sample.

Healthy HIV-negative adults with no recently reported acute infections or vaccinations were included as donors. Every donor was a Caucasian adult residing in Nashville, Tennessee, USA. CD4+ T cells were enriched by magnetic negative selection; naive cells were then positively selected on CD45RA, and the negative fraction formed the memory subset. Blood was obtained by leukapheresis, after which PBMCs were separated by Ficoll-Histopaque density gradient centrifugation and cryopreserved in liquid nitrogen vapor phase. Analytical flow cytometry was used to check the purity and quantity of every magnetically sorted T cell population. Genomic DNA was isolated from each sorted fraction and quantified by UV absorbance on a Nanodrop 2000c. As for this clone: Its antigen has not been determined. Per-base quality was not reported, and no clone a single base away is much larger than it.

The V end loses 1 base and the J end loses 2 bases, and a stretch of 9 bases separates them. Counted from cysteine to phenylalanine, this CDR3 has 14 amino acids. Left in the record is the CDR3 DNA by itself, 42 bases read in frame from the first base. CDR1 and CDR2, looked up from the germline V gene, are MNHNS and SASEGT. The TCR was taken from a man aged 18-30 years in good health. Some clones in this sample may be carry-over from other donors' samples. The chain uses TRBV6-1 and TRBJ2-7; the D gene is perhaps TRBD1, from 5 matching bases. Sequencing used naive CD4+ T cells from PBMCs. What the cell subset or site label conveys for this sample: CD45RA+ positively selected. This receptor has the CDR3 CASSEEARAYEQYF. The DNA is TGTGCCAGCAGTGAAGAGGCCAGGGCCTACGAGCAGTACTTC.